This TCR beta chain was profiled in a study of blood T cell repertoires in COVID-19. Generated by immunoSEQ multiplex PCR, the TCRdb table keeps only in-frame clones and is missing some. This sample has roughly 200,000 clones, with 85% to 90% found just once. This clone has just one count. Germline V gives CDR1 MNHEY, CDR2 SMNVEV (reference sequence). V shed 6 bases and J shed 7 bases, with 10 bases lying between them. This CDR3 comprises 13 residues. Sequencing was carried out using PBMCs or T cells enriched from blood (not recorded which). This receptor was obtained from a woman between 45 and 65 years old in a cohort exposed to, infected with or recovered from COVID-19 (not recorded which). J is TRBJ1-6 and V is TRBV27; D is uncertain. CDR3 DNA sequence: TGTGCCAGCAGCTCAGGTTGGAATTCACCCCTCCACTTT. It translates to CASSSGWNSPLHF.